These 2 T cell receptor beta chains originate from one sample sequenced in a study of blood T cell repertoires in COVID-19. The data were produced by immunoSEQ multiplex PCR, yet TCRdb's version contains in-frame clones alone and is incomplete. The sample carries 61,000 or so clones, 85% to 90% recorded once. Sample: peripheral blood. These receptors all come from a woman older than 75 with active COVID-19.

V and J are TRBV19 and TRBJ1-4, with TRBD1 matching 8 bases. Trimming removed 3 bases from V and 6 bases from J; junction bases left unmatched: 6. The CDR3 is 15 residues long. Germline lookup yields CDR1 LNHDA and CDR2 SQIVND (reference sequence). In nucleotides, the CDR3 is TGTGCCAGTAGTATGGGACAGGCGAGTGATGAAAAACTGTTTTTT. This encodes CASSMGQASDEKLFF.

In this sample, this clone turned up once. The J gene is TRBJ2-7, the V gene TRBV19; possibly TRBD1 for D (5 bases). CDR1 is LNHDA and CDR2 is SQIVND in the germline V gene (reference sequence). This CDR3 comprises 14 residues. With 8 bases removed from V and 1 base from J, the gap between germline ends came to 15 bases. The CDR3, as DNA: TGTGCCAGTGCGCCCGAAAAGGGGTCCTACGAGCAGTACTTC. As protein: CASAPEKGSYEQYF.